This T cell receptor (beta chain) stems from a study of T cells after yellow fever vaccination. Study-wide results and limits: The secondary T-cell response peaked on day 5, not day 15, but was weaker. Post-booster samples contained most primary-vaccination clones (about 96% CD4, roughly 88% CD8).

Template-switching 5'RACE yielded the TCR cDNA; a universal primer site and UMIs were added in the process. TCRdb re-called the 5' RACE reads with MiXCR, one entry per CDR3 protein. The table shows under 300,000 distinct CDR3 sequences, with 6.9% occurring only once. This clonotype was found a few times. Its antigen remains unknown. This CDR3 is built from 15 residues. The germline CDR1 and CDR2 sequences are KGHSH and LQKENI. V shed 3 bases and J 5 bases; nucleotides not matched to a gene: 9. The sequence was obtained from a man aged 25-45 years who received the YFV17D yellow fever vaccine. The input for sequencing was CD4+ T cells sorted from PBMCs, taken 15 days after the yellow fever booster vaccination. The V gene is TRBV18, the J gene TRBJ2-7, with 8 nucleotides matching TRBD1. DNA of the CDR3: TGTGCCAGCTCACCCCGGACAGGGACAGGTGACGAGCAGTACTTC. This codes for CASSPRTGTGDEQYF.